The clone carrying this T cell receptor (beta chain) has just a few counts. Its antigen is currently unknown. The sample is drawn from a study of cytomegalovirus exposure and HLA in healthy donors. Notes on the study in general: An assumption of roughly uniform sequencing depth across donors underlay the presence/absence analyses. Trimming of TCR beta V- and J-genes showed a link, identified in a later analysis, to a missense DCLRE1C variant. TCR beta chains numbering 150 to 200 were designated cytomegalovirus-associated. A highly shared variant cluster was judged a likely technical artifact.

Researchers ran the PCR with 60 Vbeta and 13 Jbeta primers. Here immunoSEQ multiplex PCR was the method, and the copy in TCRdb shows in-frame clones only, minus some. The sample yields more than 85,000 clones, under 80% seen once. V lost 0 bases and J lost 3, with 12 bases in between. This CDR3 is built from 15 residues. CDR1 is MNHEY and CDR2 is SMNVEV in the germline V gene (reference sequence). This TCR came from a woman aged 45 to 65 in good health and CMV-seropositive. The chain carries TRBV27 and TRBJ2-7; perhaps TRBD2 as D (5 bases). Sequenced material: PBMCs. The CDR3 bases are TGTGCCAGCAGTTTATCTTTGAGGGTAGGCTACGAGCAGTACTTC. It specifies CASSLSLRVGYEQYF.